This TCR beta chain was profiled in a study of T cell changes during pregnancy in multiple sclerosis. From germline, CDR1 is MDHEN and CDR2 SYDVKM. Unmatched junction bases numbered 11, after V lost 5 bases and J lost 5 bases. The length of the CDR3 is 15 residues. TCRdb keeps only in-frame clones here, not all; method: immunoSEQ multiplex PCR. The repertoire has 65,000 to 70,000 clones, approximately 91% of them found once; the top ten carry 2.3%. The chain is built from TRBV28 and TRBJ1-1; TRBD1 matches 7 bases. The sample in question was peripheral blood, obtained in the first trimester of pregnancy. The TCR sequence derives from a female donor with multiple sclerosis, enrolled in a pregnancy study. The CDR3 DNA reads as TGTGCCAGCAGTGCGAACGGGAGGGGGCGGACTGAAGCTTTCTTT. The encoded protein is CASSANGRGRTEAFF. Using reference TRBV28 and TRBJ1-1 for the parts outside the CDR3, the full variable domain is DVKVTQSSRYLVKRTGEKVFLECVQDMDHENMFWYRQDPGLGLRLIYFSYDVKMKEKGDIPEGYSVSREKKERFSLILESASTNQTSMYLCASSANGRGRTEAFFGQGTRLTVV.